The 6 T cell receptor beta chains listed next were all sequenced from one sample in a study of blood T cell repertoires in COVID-19. The repertoire was sequenced with immunoSEQ multiplex PCR; TCRdb's copy has only in-frame clones and lacks some. The sample yields roughly 70,000 clones, around 80% seen once. Sequenced sample: peripheral blood. The source of these receptors is an older man who had recovered from COVID-19.

J is TRBJ1-5 and V is TRBV27; D possibly corresponds to TRBD1 (6 bases). V lost 5 bases and J lost 1, with 18 bases in between. The CDR3 spans 17 residues. Germline values: CDR1 MNHEY, CDR2 SMNVEV (reference sequence). CDR3 bases: TGTGCCAGCAGTCTAAGGGGGGGGACGGGGAGCAATCAGCCCCAGCATTTT. Encoded protein: CASSLRGGTGSNQPQHF.

V is TRBV7-7 and J is TRBJ2-7, with 7 bases aligning to TRBD1. The CDR3 is 13 residues long. The V gene's germline CDR1 is SSHAT and CDR2 FNYEAQ (reference sequence). Trimming cost V 5 bases and J 7 bases; bases outside gene matches: 8. CDR3 sequence: CASSPGTVGEQYF. The CDR3 DNA is TGTGCCAGCAGCCCCGGGACAGTGGGGGAGCAGTACTTC.

The chain joins TRBV9 to TRBJ1-4, with TRBD1 matching over 11 bases. Germline V gene data show CDR1 as SGDLS and CDR2 as YYNGEE. The trim removed 0 bases at V and 6 bases at J, leaving 4 bases unmatched. The CDR3 contains 16 residues. CDR3: CASSVAGQGEHEKLFF. The CDR3 DNA sequence: TGTGCCAGCAGCGTAGCGGGACAGGGGGAACATGAAAAACTGTTTTTT.

The chain links TRBV24-1 to TRBJ2-7; maybe TRBD2 (5 bases). Germline V gene lookup returns CDR1 KGHDR and CDR2 SFDVKD. This CDR3 region has 14 residues. Trimming took 3 bases from V and 2 from J, leaving 10 bases between them. The CDR3 nucleotides read TGTGCCACCAGTGATGGCGGGTTAACCTACGAGCAGTACTTC. Protein: CATSDGGLTYEQYF.

The rearrangement links TRBV4-2 to TRBJ1-3, with D perhaps TRBD1 (5 bases). Germline V gene sequence: CDR1 LGHNA, CDR2 YNFKEQ. V was cut by 0 bases and J by 0 bases, with 15 bases left in between. This CDR3 spans 18 amino acids. The CDR3 region is CASSQDLLGGSSGNTIYF. CDR3 bases: TGTGCCAGCAGCCAAGATTTATTGGGGGGGAGCTCTGGAAACACCATATATTTT.

The chain recombines TRBV23-1 with TRBJ2-3, with D possibly being TRBD2 (6 bases). TRBV23-1 is treated as an ORF (open reading frame) with a function not yet certain. The CDR3 spans 20 residues. V shed 6 bases and J shed 2 bases, with 30 bases lying between them. CDR3 DNA: TGCGCCAGCAGGCGGACTATCTGCTGTAGGCACCTCGGACACACAGATACGCAGTATTTT. It is translated as CASRRTICCRHLGHTDTQYF.